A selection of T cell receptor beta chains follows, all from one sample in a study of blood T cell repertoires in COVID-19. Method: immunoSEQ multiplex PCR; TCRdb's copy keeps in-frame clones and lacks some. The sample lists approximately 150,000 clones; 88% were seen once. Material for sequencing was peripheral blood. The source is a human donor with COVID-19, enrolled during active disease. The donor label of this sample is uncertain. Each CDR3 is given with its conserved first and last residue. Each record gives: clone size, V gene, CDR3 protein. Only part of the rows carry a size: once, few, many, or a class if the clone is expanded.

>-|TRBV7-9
CASSSYRSSYEQYF
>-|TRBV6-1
CASSEGNRGAEKLFF
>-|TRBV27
CASSLRTGEVGSYEQYF
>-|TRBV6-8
CASSSRPPPGASSNQPQHF
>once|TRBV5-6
CASNGQNQETQYF
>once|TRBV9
CASSVGSGQGRIVGNEQFF
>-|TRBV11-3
CASSLEGSGAFPYEQYF
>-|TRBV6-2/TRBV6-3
CASSYFYGAYEQYF
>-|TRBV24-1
CATSDGTGGTQYF
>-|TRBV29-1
CSVPGQGNYEQYF
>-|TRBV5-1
CASSLGQKVRGPNSPLHF
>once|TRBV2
CASNTGSGANVLTF
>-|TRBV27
CASSLSSLGGEQFF
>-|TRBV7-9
CASSSGTHGETQYF
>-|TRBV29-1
CSVAGNTEAGEQYF
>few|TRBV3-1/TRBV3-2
CASSQDLRNTEAFF
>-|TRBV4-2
CASSQSGTGQDTQYF
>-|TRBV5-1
CASSWQGGDQPQHF
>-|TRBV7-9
CASSLDEGGVYALHF
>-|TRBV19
CASSKSPGQGYNEQFF
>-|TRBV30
CAWEIARTEAFF
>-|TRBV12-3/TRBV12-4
CASRRGQSYEQYF
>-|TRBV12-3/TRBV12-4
CASIAGNTEAFF
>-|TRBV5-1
CASSEGTGQVGSNQPQHF
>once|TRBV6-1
CASSEGGTNEKLFF
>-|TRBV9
CASSLAPDYNEQFF
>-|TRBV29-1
CSVASGGKGYTF
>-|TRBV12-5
CASGLVTGALSYEQYF
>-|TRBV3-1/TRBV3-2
CASSLGTGLSNQPQHF
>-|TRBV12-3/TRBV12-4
CASRATGNAQHF
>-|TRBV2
CASSARGEQFF
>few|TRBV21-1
CASSPRGARNEKLFF
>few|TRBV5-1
CASSLGTAHGQYF
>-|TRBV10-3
CAISGGGTTTYNEQFF
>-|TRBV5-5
CASSPSLAALHF
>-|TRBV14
CASSQGGGDYEQYF
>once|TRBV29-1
CSARDTEAFF
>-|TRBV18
CASSPPGRYEQYF
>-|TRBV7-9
CASSFGQGYNSPLHF
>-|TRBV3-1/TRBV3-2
CASSRGLPPYEQYF
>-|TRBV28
CASSYGGLLRRYEQYF
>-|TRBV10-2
CASSTRAYQGNTEAFF
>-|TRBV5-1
CASSRDSVRSDEQYF
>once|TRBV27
CASSPTGYEQYF
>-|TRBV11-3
CASSLRTGDGYTF
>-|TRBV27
CASSLSPGTGGDYGYTF
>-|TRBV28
CASRGQGSYGYTF
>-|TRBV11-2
CASSFRGQSEQYF
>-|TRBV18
CASSPTSPPQETQYF
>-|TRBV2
CACRQVQSGELFF
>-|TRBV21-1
CASSKALGDRESYTDTQYF
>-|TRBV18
CASSPPGTGGSHEQYF
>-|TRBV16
CASSQLVGGGYGYTF
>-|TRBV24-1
CATSDPRSYEQYF
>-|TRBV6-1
CASSEGRGGWSNQPQHF
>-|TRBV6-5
CATLEAAGNSPLHF
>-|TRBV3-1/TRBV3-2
CASSQDWGGTDTQYF
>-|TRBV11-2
CASSMNRVEGTEAFF
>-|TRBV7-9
CAIPGGRTSTDTQYF
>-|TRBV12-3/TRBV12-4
CASSLREVNVLTF